This T cell receptor beta chain was sequenced for a study of beta chain features in type 1 diabetes. General study findings and limits: TCRB CDR3 length was moderately but significantly reduced in all four CD4+ subsets of Type 1 diabetes patients.

To note about this clone: As yet, its antigen is unknown. At one end, the junction sequence differs from germline, possibly due to a read error.

This CDR3 has 11 residues. Germline V CDR1 and CDR2: SEHNR, FQNEAQ (reference sequence). Investigators reverse transcribed all isolated RNA, so they sequenced expressed TCRB transcripts. TCRdb's copy holds only in-frame clones and misses some; the assay was immunoSEQ multiplex PCR. The table includes approximately 170,000 clones, around 63% detected once. This clonotype was obtained from a man aged 25 to 45 with type 1 diabetes. Sequencing was performed on naive CD4+ T cells from blood. The V call is TRBV7-9, the J call TRBJ2-7; D call uncertain. The CDR3 loop is CASSLVTIPDF. The CDR3 DNA follows: TGTGCCAGCAGCTTAGTCACCATCCCGGACTTC.